This T cell receptor (beta chain) was retrieved from a study of T cells expressing NK-cell markers. Study-wide background: Obtained from sorted CD3+CD56+NKG2C+, CD3+CD56+NKG2C- and CD3+CD56-NKG2C+ T cells were the TCR beta repertoires.

For TCR beta, cDNA was produced by 5'RACE template switching with UMIs. Reprocessing the 5' RACE reads, TCRdb reports a single entry for every CDR3 protein and omits DNA. This repertoire includes 150,000 or so distinct CDR3 sequences. Points on this clonotype: The antigen is undetermined.

Overall study results and limits: Each of a handful of donors carried dominant NKG2C+ clonotypes accounting for about 1.0-8% of CD8+ T cells. These clonotypes also led the CD3+CD56-NKG2C+ fraction in four donors.

The CDR3 spans 13 residues. The rearrangement uses TRBV12-3 or TRBV12-4 and TRBJ2-7. The sequence derives from a woman aged 45-65 years in good health. The sequenced sample consisted of blood T cells: a sorted CD56 or NKG2C T cell subset, CD4+ or CD8+ T cells, or bulk PBMC T cells (not recorded which). This chain's CDR3 is CASSLSVIGEQYF.